Here is one T cell receptor (beta chain) with its context. TCRdb re-analysed the 5' RACE reads in MiXCR, keeping a single row per CDR3 protein. Of some 62,000 distinct CDR3 sequences listed, nearly 30% are singletons. Naive CD4+ T cells were purified with Tregs depleted by CD25. CDR1 is DFQATT and CDR2 is SNEGSKA in the germline V gene (reference sequence). The CDR3 contains 16 residues. V shed 6 bases, J shed 6 bases, and the junction held 17 bases outside the gene matches. The chain joins TRBV20-1 to TRBJ1-5; 7 bases map to TRBD1. The source material was tumor-infiltrating naive CD4+ T cells sorted from the breast tumor. Subset: naive CD4+ T cells, CD4+CD45RA+CD25-. The source of this sequence is a female donor with breast cancer. CDR3 protein: CSANPRTGRGGQPQHF. The CDR3 DNA reads as TGCAGTGCAAATCCTAGGACAGGTCGCGGGGGTCAGCCCCAGCATTTT.